These 32 T cell receptor beta chains were all obtained from the same sample, sequenced in a study of blood T cell repertoires in COVID-19. TCRdb keeps only in-frame clones here, not all; method: immunoSEQ multiplex PCR. The sample yields hundreds of thousands of clones, about 91% seen once. Input material: PBMCs or T cells enriched from blood (not recorded which). The source is a woman in her thirties or forties who had recovered from COVID-19.

The genes are TRBV5-1 and TRBJ2-2; 10 nucleotides agree with TRBD1. Trimming took 9 bases from V and 2 from J; bases not matched to a gene: 7. Looked up from germline, CDR1 is SGHRS and CDR2 is YFSETQ. The CDR3 runs 15 residues. In DNA form, the CDR3 reads TGCGCCACCTCCCCGACAGGGGGCAACACCGGGGAGCTGTTTTTT. It encodes CATSPTGGNTGELFF.

This sequence joins TRBV11-3 and TRBJ1-1; tentatively, D is TRBD1 (6 bases). The germline V gene encodes CDR1 SGHNT and CDR2 YENEEA. The CDR3 extends over 14 amino acids. The V end was cut by 4 bases, the J end by 1 base, with 10 bases between. This CDR3 is CASSSGHTNTEAFF. For the CDR3, the DNA is TGTGCCAGCAGCTCGGGACACACGAACACTGAAGCTTTCTTT.

The chain uses TRBV2 and TRBJ2-3; D is ambiguous. The V and J ends lost 2 bases and 2 bases respectively, with 8 bases between them. The CDR3 is 14 residues long. Germline CDR1 SNHLY, CDR2 FYNNEI. For the CDR3, the DNA is TGTGCCAGCAGTGAACTCCTCCCCACAGATACGCAGTATTTT. Its translation is CASSELLPTDTQYF.

This clone was seen once. V is TRBV19 and J is TRBJ2-2, with a weak D call TRBD2 (6 bases). Trimming removed 3 bases from V and 3 bases from J, with 8 bases in between. The CDR3 loop spans 14 amino acids. CDR1 is LNHDA and CDR2 is SQIVND in the germline V gene (reference sequence). Here the CDR3 reads CASSIQRDTGELFF. In DNA form, the CDR3 reads TGTGCCAGTAGTATCCAGCGGGACACCGGGGAGCTGTTTTTT.

The V call is TRBV6-2 or TRBV6-3, the J call TRBJ2-5; 7 bases agree with TRBD2. Germline CDR1 reads MNHEY; CDR2 reads SVGEGT. CDR3 length: 18 amino acids. The V segment lost 3 bases and the J segment 4 bases; nucleotides outside the gene matches: 17. As DNA, the CDR3 is TGTGCCAGCAGTTATCAACCGGGGCTAGCGGAATCGTTAGAGACCCAGTACTTC. It codes for CASSYQPGLAESLETQYF.

The rearrangement links TRBV18 to TRBJ1-1; no clear D gene. Germline V gene lookup returns CDR1 KGHSH and CDR2 LQKENI. The CDR3 totals 15 residues. V was trimmed by 0 bases and J by 1 base, leaving 9 bases between them. CDR3 bases: TGTGCCAGCTCACCACCGACGGGGTCGAACACTGAAGCTTTCTTT. It translates to CASSPPTGSNTEAFF.

The J gene is TRBJ2-1, the V gene TRBV7-9; 9 nucleotides line up with TRBD2. Looked up from germline, CDR1 is SEHNR and CDR2 is FQNEAQ (reference sequence). This CDR3 is built from 16 residues. V was clipped by 8 bases and J by 2 bases; unmatched bases: 10. CDR3 sequence: CASLRLAGEPYNEQFF. The CDR3 DNA is TGTGCCAGCCTGCGATTAGCGGGAGAACCCTACAATGAGCAGTTCTTC.

The DNA for the CDR3 is TGTGCCAGCGGGGCTCGCGACACCGGGGAGCTGTTTTTT. It is translated as CASGARDTGELFF. This chain uses TRBV6-4 with TRBJ2-2; maybe TRBD1 (5 bases). Trimming took off 8 bases at V and 3 bases at J, with 10 bases between the two ends. The CDR3 spans 13 residues. Germline values: CDR1 MRHNA, CDR2 SNTAGT.

The chain carries TRBV3-1 (or the pseudogene TRBV3-2) and TRBJ1-5; no firm D call. The V gene's germline CDR1 is LGHDT and CDR2 YNNKEL (reference sequence). Trimming cost V 0 bases and J 7 bases, with 19 bases left between them. The CDR3 loop spans 17 amino acids. CDR3 sequence reads: CASSQDTLGMGRQPQHF. In nucleotides, the CDR3 is TGTGCCAGCAGCCAAGACACCCTGGGTATGGGCCGACAGCCCCAGCATTTT.

The chain joins TRBV5-1 to TRBJ2-1; 8 bases map to TRBD1. The J segment lost 8 bases and the V segment lost 2 bases, leaving 3 bases of the junction unmatched. CDR1 SGHRS and CDR2 YFSETQ come from the germline V gene. CDR3 length equals 13 residues. The CDR3 nucleotides are TGCGCCAGCAGCTTACAGGGGGATTATGAGCAGTTCTTC. Its translation is CASSLQGDYEQFF.

The chain uses TRBV9 and TRBJ1-4; D perhaps matches TRBD1 (5 bases). The CDR3 loop spans 16 amino acids. Deletions cut 0 bases from V and 4 bases from J, with 13 bases between. Germline V lookup: CDR1 SGDLS, CDR2 YYNGEE. CDR3: CASSVEGRAGNEKLFF. The CDR3 DNA sequence: TGTGCCAGCAGCGTAGAGGGCAGGGCCGGTAATGAAAAACTGTTTTTT.

This chain joins TRBV28 and TRBJ2-1; D unresolved. The CDR3 length is 16 residues. Per germline, CDR1 MDHEN and CDR2 SYDVKM. The V and J ends lost 4 bases and 4 bases respectively, with 17 bases between them. CDR3 in amino acids: CASSSAPGYLYNEQFF. As DNA, the CDR3 is TGTGCCAGCAGTTCTGCCCCCGGGTACCTATACAATGAGCAGTTCTTC.

The chain couples TRBV3-1 (or the pseudogene TRBV3-2) to TRBJ2-7; 8 bases are shared with TRBD2. V lost 0 bases and J lost 6; bases outside the gene matches: 28. The CDR3 has 22 residues. From germline, CDR1 is LGHDT and CDR2 YNNKEL (reference sequence). The CDR3 coding sequence is TGTGCCAGCAGCCAAGAAATTGGTAAGGGAAACGTGAAAATCGGGAGGGCCGGCGAGCAGTACTTC. The encoded protein is CASSQEIGKGNVKIGRAGEQYF.

The DNA for the CDR3 is TGTGCCAGCAGCCCTTCGATCGCCGCTTGGCTCACCTACAATGAGCAGTTCTTC. Its protein is CASSPSIAAWLTYNEQFF. V and J are TRBV3-1 (or the pseudogene TRBV3-2) and TRBJ2-1; no reliable D call. V lost 4 bases and J 2 bases, leaving 21 bases between the germline ends. This CDR3 has 18 amino acids. The germline gives CDR1 LGHDT, CDR2 YNNKEL (reference sequence).

The chain is built from TRBV6-5 and TRBJ2-2, with D tentatively TRBD1 (6 bases). CDR1 and CDR2 (germline): MNHEY, SVGAGI. This CDR3 contains 13 residues. The CDR3 region has the DNA TGTGCGGCAGGGGAGCAGAACACCGGGGAGCTGTTTTTT. Translating it yields CAAGEQNTGELFF.

The chain is built from TRBV15 and TRBJ2-7, with D perhaps matching TRBD1 (6 bases). Germline V gene data show CDR1 as LNHNV and CDR2 as YYDKDF (reference sequence). V lost 8 bases to trimming and J lost 4 bases, with 18 bases between them. The CDR3 is 14 residues long. The CDR3 protein is CATALDRRRYEQYF. The DNA of the CDR3 is TGTGCCACCGCCTTAGACAGGCGACGGTACGAGCAGTACTTC. The full variable domain, its missing parts supplied by reference TRBV15 and TRBJ2-7, is DAMVIQNPRYQVTQFGKPVTLSCSQTLNHNVMYWYQQKSSQAPKLLFHYYDKDFNNEADTPDNFQSRRPNTSFCFLDIRSPGLGDTAMYLCATALDRRRYEQYFGPGTRLTVT.

This chain links TRBV28 with TRBJ2-3, with D perhaps TRBD2 (5 bases). The CDR3 totals 14 residues. V lost 6 bases and J 6 bases, leaving 16 bases between the germline ends. Germline-derived CDR1 and CDR2 are MDHEN and SYDVKM. This CDR3 is CASSRPSWEDTQYF. CDR3 nucleotide sequence: TGTGCCAGCAGCCGTCCATCCTGGGAGGATACGCAGTATTTT.

The genes are TRBV30 and TRBJ1-2; a weak D match, TRBD1 (6 bases). Germline V gives CDR1 GTSNPN, CDR2 SVGIG (reference sequence). The germline V and J ends were trimmed by 5 bases and 5 bases, with 21 bases remaining between them. The CDR3 is 15 residues long. This CDR3 is CAWFQEDRPSYGYTF. As DNA, the CDR3 is TGTGCCTGGTTCCAAGAAGACAGGCCTTCTTATGGCTACACCTTC. Full variable domain (outside the CDR3, taken from reference TRBV30 and TRBJ1-2): SQTIHQWPATLVQPVGSPLSLECTVEGTSNPNLYWYRQAAGRGLQLLFYSVGIGQISSEVPQNLSASRPQDRQFILSSKKLLLSDSGFYLCAWFQEDRPSYGYTFGSGTRLTVV.

The J gene is TRBJ1-5, the V gene TRBV28, with 7 nucleotides matching TRBD1. The CDR3 sequence is 16 residues long. Germline assignment: CDR1 MDHEN and CDR2 SYDVKM. V was pared by 3 bases and J by 2 bases, with 7 bases of the junction left unmatched. CDR3 sequence (DNA): TGTGCCAGCAGTTTGGGGCAGGGGGTCGGCAATCAGCCCCAGCATTTT. Its translation: CASSLGQGVGNQPQHF.

CDR3 nucleotide sequence: TGTGCCCTAGAAGGGGGCTACTACGAGCAGTACTTC. Translation: CALEGGYYEQYF. This chain joins TRBV30 and TRBJ2-7; 7 nucleotides match TRBD1. CDR1 and CDR2 from the germline V gene are GTSNPN and SVGIG (reference sequence). The CDR3 runs 12 residues. V lost 8 bases and J lost 3; bases outside the gene matches: 7.

V gene TRBV6-5 combines with J gene TRBJ1-1, with 10 bases identical to TRBD1. V trimming: 4 bases; J trimming: 2 bases; junction bases outside the gene matches: 7. This CDR3 is 16 amino acids long. In germline, CDR1 is MNHEY, CDR2 SVGAGI. The CDR3 nucleotides are TGTGCCAGCAGTTTTCGACAGGGGGCAGGTAACACTGAAGCTTTCTTT. The encoded protein is CASSFRQGAGNTEAFF.

V usage is TRBV19 and J usage is TRBJ2-3, with D tentatively TRBD2 (5 bases). The CDR3 contains 16 residues. The germline gives CDR1 LNHDA, CDR2 SQIVND (reference sequence). The V end lost 4 bases, the J end lost 0 bases, and 14 bases lay between the germline ends. DNA of the CDR3: TGTGCCAGTAGTAGGGGAGCCCGATCTAGCACAGATACGCAGTATTTT. Translated, it gives CASSRGARSSTDTQYF.

The chain recombines TRBV29-1 with TRBJ2-1; TRBD2 matches at 7 bases. V shed 1 base and J 3 bases; nucleotides not matched to a gene: 21. Germline V CDR1 and CDR2: SQVTM, ANQGSEA. The CDR3 runs to 20 residues. The CDR3 coding sequence is TGCAGCGTTGAAGGTCTCGTTCGGGGGTTGGGGACTAAAGGCTACAATGAGCAGTTCTTC. This encodes CSVEGLVRGLGTKGYNEQFF.

The chain joins TRBV7-9 to TRBJ1-4; D is uncertain. The germline gives CDR1 SEHNR, CDR2 FQNEAQ (reference sequence). V lost 5 bases and J lost 10, with 17 bases in between. The CDR3 runs 14 residues. The DNA for the CDR3 is TGTGCCAGCAGCCTCGAAGGGTCCGGAGGAAAACTGTTTTTT. It codes for CASSLEGSGGKLFF.

The rearrangement uses TRBV9 and TRBJ2-1, with 9 bases matching TRBD2. There are 15 residues in the CDR3. The germline V gene encodes CDR1 SGDLS and CDR2 YYNGEE. After removal of 2 bases from V and 6 bases from J, the junction contained 6 bases not matched to a gene. CDR3 nucleotides: TGTGCCAGCAGCGTGAGTAGCGGGAGAGGCAATGAGCAGTTCTTC. This codes for CASSVSSGRGNEQFF.

This rearrangement joins TRBV19 to TRBJ1-5; D perhaps matches TRBD1 (6 bases). The length of the CDR3 is 13 residues. Trimming cost V 7 bases and J 3 bases, with 10 bases left between them. Germline CDR1 reads LNHDA; CDR2 reads SQIVND (reference sequence). CDR3 residues: CASTGTHNQPQHF. CDR3 in DNA: TGTGCCAGTACCGGGACACACAATCAGCCCCAGCATTTT.

The chain combines TRBV6-2 or TRBV6-3 with TRBJ2-3, with a possible D match to TRBD1 (5 bases). The CDR3 is made up of 18 amino acids. Trimming cost V 2 bases and J 2 bases, with 20 bases left between them. The germline V gene encodes CDR1 MNHEY and CDR2 SVGEGT. CDR3 sequence reads: CASSYPTNLGLLTDTQYF. Here the CDR3 DNA reads TGTGCCAGCAGTTACCCGACCAATCTGGGGCTGCTCACAGATACGCAGTATTTT.

The chain employs TRBV7-9 and TRBJ2-5, with TRBD1 matching 8 bases. The CDR3 loop spans 15 amino acids. Losses at the gene ends were 3 bases for V and 5 bases for J; bases not matched to a gene: 8. Germline CDR1 reads SEHNR; CDR2 reads FQNEAQ (reference sequence). The CDR3 region is CASSLGQDVAETQYF. CDR3 nucleotide sequence: TGTGCCAGCAGCTTGGGACAGGACGTTGCGGAGACCCAGTACTTC. The full variable domain, completed using reference TRBV7-9 and TRBJ2-5, is DTGVSQNPRHKITKRGQNVTFRCDPISEHNRLYWYRQTLGQGPEFLTYFQNEAQLEKSRLLSDRFSAERPKGSFSTLEIQRTEQGDSAMYLCASSLGQDVAETQYFGPGTRLLVL.

V gene TRBV19 combines with J gene TRBJ2-1; D not certain. The CDR3 has 14 amino acids. V dropped 3 bases and J dropped 5 bases, with 11 bases sitting between them. Germline V lookup: CDR1 LNHDA, CDR2 SQIVND (reference sequence). The CDR3 protein is CASSIPVSNNEQFF. The DNA for the CDR3 is TGTGCCAGTAGTATCCCAGTTTCGAACAATGAGCAGTTCTTC.

The chain carries TRBV24-1 and TRBJ2-6; 12 bases agree with TRBD2. CDR3 size: 18 residues. Germline values: CDR1 KGHDR, CDR2 SFDVKD. J lost 1 base, V lost 7 bases, and 7 bases had no gene match. This CDR3 reads CATRRLAGVNSGANVLTF. CDR3 bases: TGTGCCACCAGACGACTAGCGGGAGTCAATTCTGGGGCCAACGTCCTGACTTTC.

A few counts support this clone. The chain joins TRBV2 to TRBJ2-7; D is unclear. V lost 2 bases, J lost 3 bases, and 8 bases lay in between. The CDR3 is 13 amino acids. Germline V gene lookup returns CDR1 SNHLY and CDR2 FYNNEI. DNA of the CDR3: TGTGCCAGCAGTGAATTAACTATCTACGAGCAGTACTTC. The encoded protein is CASSELTIYEQYF.

This rearrangement joins TRBV6-5 to TRBJ2-1, with 14 bases identical to TRBD2. The V and J ends lost 5 bases and 7 bases, in that order; junction bases with no gene match: 4. CDR1 and CDR2 (germline): MNHEY, SVGAGI. The CDR3 sequence is 15 residues long. The DNA for the CDR3 is TGTGCCAGCAGTCGGGGGACTAGCGGGAGTAATGAGCAGTTCTTC. Protein sequence: CASSRGTSGSNEQFF.